The rows below give T cell receptor beta chains drawn from one sample of a study of a mutant IDH1 vaccine in newly diagnosed glioma. Generated by immunoSEQ multiplex PCR, the TCRdb table keeps only in-frame clones and is missing some. The sample comprises roughly 43,000 clones, approximately 72% of which are singletons, and approximately 5.8% rests with the top ten. Which antigens these TCRs recognize remains unknown. Sequencing was performed on PBMCs, taken from a glioma patient whose treatment included an IDH1 peptide vaccine. The receptors shown here come from a man in his fifties with glioma. The CDR3 runs from the conserved cysteine through the conserved F or W. Each record gives: J gene, V gene, D gene, clone size, CDR3 protein, CDR3 DNA. D genes are given only for firm matches. Rows give clone size only sometimes, using once, few, many, or a class for an expanded clone.

J: TRBJ2-2
V: TRBV2
D: .
size: .
CDR3: CASKIGITGELFF
DNA: TGTGCCAGCAAAATAGGGATCACCGGGGAGCTGTTTTTT

J: TRBJ2-7
V: TRBV4-1
D: TRBD2
size: .
CDR3: CASSQRSGGSSYEQYF
DNA: TGCGCCAGCAGCCAACGTAGCGGGGGGAGCTCCTACGAGCAGTACTTC

J: TRBJ2-3
V: TRBV19
D: TRBD2
size: .
CDR3: CASSIGGADTDTQYF
DNA: TGTGCCAGTAGTATCGGGGGGGCCGACACAGATACGCAGTATTTT

J: TRBJ1-2
V: TRBV5-3
D: .
size: .
CDR3: CARRQRTANYGYTF
DNA: TGTGCCAGAAGACAGCGGACAGCTAACTATGGCTACACCTTC

J: TRBJ2-1
V: TRBV7-9
D: .
size: once
CDR3: CASRAGTEYNEQFF
DNA: TGTGCCAGCAGAGCCGGGACTGAATACAATGAGCAGTTCTTC

J: TRBJ1-1
V: TRBV19
D: .
size: .
CDR3: CASSIPPGRGRGTEAFF
DNA: TGTGCCAGTAGTATTCCCCCCGGCAGGGGCCGTGGAACTGAAGCTTTCTTT

J: TRBJ2-7
V: TRBV27
D: TRBD2
size: .
CDR3: CASSQGLAVYEQYF
DNA: TGTGCCAGCAGTCAGGGACTAGCGGTCTACGAGCAGTACTTC

J: TRBJ2-1
V: TRBV5-1
D: .
size: few
CDR3: CASSLNVYNEQFF
DNA: TGCGCCAGCAGCTTGAACGTCTACAATGAGCAGTTCTTC

J: TRBJ1-2
V: TRBV10-3
D: .
size: .
CDR3: CAISESGGDYGYTF
DNA: TGTGCCATCAGTGAGTCGGGGGGGGATTATGGCTACACCTTC

J: TRBJ2-7
V: TRBV14
D: TRBD2
size: .
CDR3: CASSQVGGAEQYF
DNA: TGTGCCAGCAGCCAAGTCGGGGGGGCCGAGCAGTACTTC

J: TRBJ2-5
V: TRBV25-1
D: TRBD2
size: .
CDR3: CASGLSGGTQYF
DNA: TGTGCCAGCGGTCTTTCGGGGGGGACCCAGTACTTC

J: TRBJ1-1
V: TRBV5-1
D: .
size: .
CDR3: CASSLGAGPNTEAFF
DNA: TGCGCCAGCAGCTTGGGAGCCGGACCGAACACTGAAGCTTTCTTT

J: TRBJ2-4
V: TRBV18
D: .
size: .
CDR3: CASSTGQFTLAKNIQYF
DNA: TGTGCCAGCTCAACCGGACAGTTTACACTAGCCAAGAACATTCAGTACTTC

J: TRBJ2-1
V: TRBV9
D: .
size: .
CDR3: CASSPSATTNEQFF
DNA: TGTGCCAGCAGCCCCTCGGCTACCACGAATGAGCAGTTCTTC

J: TRBJ2-7
V: TRBV6-5
D: TRBD2
size: .
CDR3: CASSLAGELTYEQYF
DNA: TGTGCCAGCAGCCTAGCGGGGGAACTAACCTACGAGCAGTACTTC

J: TRBJ2-7
V: TRBV6-6
D: .
size: .
CDR3: CASSYQDEQYF
DNA: TGTGCCAGCAGTTACCAGGATGAGCAGTACTTC